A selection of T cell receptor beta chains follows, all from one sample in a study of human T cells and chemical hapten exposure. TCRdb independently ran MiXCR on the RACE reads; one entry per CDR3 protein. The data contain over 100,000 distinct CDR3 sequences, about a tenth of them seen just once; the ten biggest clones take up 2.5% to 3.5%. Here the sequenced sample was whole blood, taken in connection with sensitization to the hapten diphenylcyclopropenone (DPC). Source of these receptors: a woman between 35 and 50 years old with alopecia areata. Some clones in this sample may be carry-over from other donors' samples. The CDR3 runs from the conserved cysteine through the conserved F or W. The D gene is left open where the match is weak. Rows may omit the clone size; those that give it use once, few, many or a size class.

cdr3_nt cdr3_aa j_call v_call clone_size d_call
TGTGCCAGCAGATCCCCCAGCAGGGACAGGGACGAAAAACTGTTTTTT CASRSPSRDRDEKLFF TRBJ1-4 TRBV27 many TRBD1
TGCAGCGTTGGGAGGACTGAATCGAACACTGAAGCTTTCTTT CSVGRTESNTEAFF TRBJ1-1 TRBV29-1 few .
TGTGCCAGCTCACCGGACAGGCAACAGCCCCAGCATTTT CASSPDRQQPQHF TRBJ1-5 TRBV18 . TRBD1
TGTGCCAGCACCCTCCGGGGGGCGAACACTGAAGCTTTCTTT CASTLRGANTEAFF TRBJ1-1 TRBV6-6 . .
TGTGCCATCATTATCGTCGCGGGACAGGGGGAAAAAGATACGCAGTATTTT CAIIIVAGQGEKDTQYF TRBJ2-3 TRBV10-3 few TRBD1
TGTGCCAGCAGCCCTCCAGGGAGGCTCACCGGGGAGCTGTTTTTT CASSPPGRLTGELFF TRBJ2-2 TRBV13 few .
TGTGCCAGCAGTTTCCTCGGACAGATCACTGAAGCTTTCTTT CASSFLGQITEAFF TRBJ1-1 TRBV28 . .
TGCGCCAGCAGCGCGCCGGGACTAGCGGGCAATGAGCAGTTCTTC CASSAPGLAGNEQFF TRBJ2-1 TRBV5-1 few TRBD2
TGTGCCAGCTCACCGGACATGAACACTGAAGCTTTCTTT CASSPDMNTEAFF TRBJ1-1 TRBV18 many .
TGTGCCAGCAGTTTCACCGTGGATACGCAGTATTTT CASSFTVDTQYF TRBJ2-3 TRBV12-3/TRBV12-4 . .
TGTGCCAGCAGTTACGAACCTAGCTGGGGTAACGAGCAGTTCTTC CASSYEPSWGNEQFF TRBJ2-1 TRBV6-5 many .
TGTGCCAGCAGCCTTTACTCCTACGAGCAGTACTTC CASSLYSYEQYF TRBJ2-7 TRBV3-1 many .
TGTGCCACCTCCAGGGGCACTGGGGCCAACGTCCTGACTTTC CATSRGTGANVLTF TRBJ2-6 TRBV6-2/TRBV6-3 . .
TGCGCCAGCAGCTTAGGGGGGTCCTACAATGAGCAGTTCTTC CASSLGGSYNEQFF TRBJ2-1 TRBV5-1 many .
TGTGCCAGCAGTTTATGGGCAGGGGGCTTCATAACAGATACGCAGTATTTT CASSLWAGGFITDTQYF TRBJ2-3 TRBV27 few TRBD1
TGTGCCAGCAGCGTAGGGGGTACCTACAATGAGCAGTTCTTC CASSVGGTYNEQFF TRBJ2-1 TRBV9 few .
TGTGCCAGCAGTTCTGCGCAGGGTCTAACAGATACGCAGTATTTT CASSSAQGLTDTQYF TRBJ2-3 TRBV6-2/TRBV6-3 . .
TGTGCCAGCAGTTCCAATCTGGGGGGCACAGATACGCAGTATTTT CASSSNLGGTDTQYF TRBJ2-3 TRBV12-3/TRBV12-4 many .
TGTGCCAGCAGCCCGATGGGCCTCGTGGAGGAGACCCAGTACTTC CASSPMGLVEETQYF TRBJ2-5 TRBV3-1 . .
TGTGCCAGCAGCCTTTCCCGGGGGGGAGGGGACACCGGGGAGCTGTTTTTT CASSLSRGGGDTGELFF TRBJ2-2 TRBV4-2 few TRBD2
TGTGCCAGCAGCTTACCAGAAATGAGTTCACCCCTCCACTTT CASSLPEMSSPLHF TRBJ1-6 TRBV7-2 many .
TGTGCCAGCAAGGATATCAGGCCAGCGGGGGGCATCTACAATGAGCAGTTCTTC CASKDIRPAGGIYNEQFF TRBJ2-1 TRBV6-2/TRBV6-3 . TRBD2
TGCAGCGTTGCAGGGTCTAGGACTGAAGCTTTCTTT CSVAGSRTEAFF TRBJ1-1 TRBV29-1 . .
TGTGCCAGCAGCTCCCAAGGGCCCAGACTCTCCGAGCAGTACTTC CASSSQGPRLSEQYF TRBJ2-7 TRBV11-2 many .
TGCAGTGCTAGCCAGGGGAAGGAGACCCAGTACTTC CSASQGKETQYF TRBJ2-5 TRBV20-1 many .
TGTGCCAGCAGCCCAACGGGGACGAGAAACTATGGCTACACCTTC CASSPTGTRNYGYTF TRBJ1-2 TRBV3-1 . .